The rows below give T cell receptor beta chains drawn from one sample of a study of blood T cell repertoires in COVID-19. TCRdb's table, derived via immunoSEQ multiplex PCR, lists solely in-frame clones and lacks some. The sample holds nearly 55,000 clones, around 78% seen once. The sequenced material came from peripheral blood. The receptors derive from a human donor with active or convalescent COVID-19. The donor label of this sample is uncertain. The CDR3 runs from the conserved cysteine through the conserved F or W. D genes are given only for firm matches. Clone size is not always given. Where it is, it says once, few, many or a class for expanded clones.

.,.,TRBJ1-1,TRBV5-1,TGCGCCAGCAGCTTGGCGGCCTATGGAGAGACCACTGAAGCTTTCTTT,CASSLAAYGETTEAFF
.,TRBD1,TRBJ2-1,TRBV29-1,TGCAGCGGGGACAGGGGGAGCTCCTACAATGAGCAGTTCTTC,CSGDRGSSYNEQFF
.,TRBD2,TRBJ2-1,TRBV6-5,TGTGCCAGCAGGTCGAGCGGGAAGGTTTACAATGAGCAGTTCTTC,CASRSSGKVYNEQFF
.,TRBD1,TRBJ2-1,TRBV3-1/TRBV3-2,TGTGCCAGCAGCCAAGATCGAGGACAGGGGGGATTTCGGTTCTTC,CASSQDRGQGGFRFF
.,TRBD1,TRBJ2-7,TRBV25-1,TGTGCCAGCAGTGACTGGGGTCGGACAGGCACCTACGAGCAGTACTTC,CASSDWGRTGTYEQYF
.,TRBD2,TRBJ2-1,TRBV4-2,TGTGCCAGCAGCCAAGATCGGGGACTAGCGCTCTACAATGAGCAGTTCTTC,CASSQDRGLALYNEQFF
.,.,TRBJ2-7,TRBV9,TGTGCCAGCAGCGTAGATGGAAGGTGGGCAGGGGCAAACGAGCAGTACTTC,CASSVDGRWAGANEQYF
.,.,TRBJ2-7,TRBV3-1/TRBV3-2,TGTGCCAGCAGCCAGGGGCAACAATCTCGGGTCGAGCAGTACTTC,CASSQGQQSRVEQYF
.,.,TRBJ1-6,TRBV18,TGTGCCAGCTCACCGGGGGACTCTGTTTCAACCCTCCACTTT,CASSPGDSVSTLHF
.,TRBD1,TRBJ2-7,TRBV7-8,TGTGCCAGCAGCCACGCCCGGGACAGAGACTACGAGCAGTACTTC,CASSHARDRDYEQYF
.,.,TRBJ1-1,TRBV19,TGTGCCAGTAGTTCCCGGGACAAGGCTAACACTGAAGCTTTCTTT,CASSSRDKANTEAFF
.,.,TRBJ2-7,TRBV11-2,TGTGCCAGCAGCTTGGCACCGGGACTGTACTACGAGCAGTACTTC,CASSLAPGLYYEQYF
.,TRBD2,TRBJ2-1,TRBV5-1,TGCGCCAGCAGCTTCGGACTAGCGGGAGCCTACAATGAGCAGTTCTTC,CASSFGLAGAYNEQFF
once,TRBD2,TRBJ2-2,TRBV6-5,TGTGCCAGCAGGGCCGGGACTAGGCCCGGGGAGCTGTTTTTT,CASRAGTRPGELFF
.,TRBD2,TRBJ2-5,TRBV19,TGTGCCAGTAGCCTCGGGGAGCGGGAGACGGAGACCCAGTACTTC,CASSLGERETETQYF
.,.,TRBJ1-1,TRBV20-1,TGCAGTGCTAGTAGGGGGACAATGAACACTGAAGCTTTCTTT,CSASRGTMNTEAFF
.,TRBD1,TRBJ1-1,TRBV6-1,TGTGCCAGCAGTGGGACAGGGGTTGTCATGAACACTGAAGCTTTCTTT,CASSGTGVVMNTEAFF
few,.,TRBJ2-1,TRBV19,TGTGCCAGTAGCCAGAGACAGGATTTTCAGAATGAGCAGTTCTTC,CASSQRQDFQNEQFF
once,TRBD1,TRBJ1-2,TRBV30,TGTGCCTGGAGTGGAAACGACAGGGGGCTGGTGTATGGCTACACCTTC,CAWSGNDRGLVYGYTF
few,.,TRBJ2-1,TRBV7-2,TGTGCCAGCAGCTTGTTCTGGAGCTCCTACAATGAGCAGTTCTTC,CASSLFWSSYNEQFF
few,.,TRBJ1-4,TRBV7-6,TGTGCCAGCAGCGACAGAAGGGAAAAACTGTTTTTT,CASSDRREKLFF
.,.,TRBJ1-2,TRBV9,TGTGCCAGCAGCGTAGGGGCAGGGGGCTACACCTTC,CASSVGAGGYTF
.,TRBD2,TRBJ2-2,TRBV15,TGTGCCACCAGCAGAGATCGGACTAGCGGGAAGAACACCGGGGAGCTGTTTTTT,CATSRDRTSGKNTGELFF
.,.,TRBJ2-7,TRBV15,TGTGCCACCAGCAGAGTGGTCTTAACGGGAGTCAGCGAGCAGTACTTC,CATSRVVLTGVSEQYF
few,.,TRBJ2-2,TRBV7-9,TGTGCCAGCAGCTTCCCGCGGACTCATAGGGACACCGGGGAGCTGTTTTTT,CASSFPRTHRDTGELFF
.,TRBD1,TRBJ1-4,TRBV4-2,TGTGCCAGCAGCCGAGGACAGGGGAGTGGTGAAAAACTGTTTTTT,CASSRGQGSGEKLFF
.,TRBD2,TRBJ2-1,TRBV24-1,TGTGCCACCAGCTCTTGGGACTTAGCGGGTTCCTACAATGAGCAGTTCTTC,CATSSWDLAGSYNEQFF
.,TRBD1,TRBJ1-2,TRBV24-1,TGTGCCACCAGTGATTACGGGACAGTGTATGGCTACACCTTC,CATSDYGTVYGYTF
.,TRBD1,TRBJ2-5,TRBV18,TGTGCCAGCTCACCACCGGGACAGGGAGAGGAGACCCAGTACTTC,CASSPPGQGEETQYF
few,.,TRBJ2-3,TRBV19,TGTGCCAGTAGTACTAAAAGATCCGATACGCAGTATTTT,CASSTKRSDTQYF
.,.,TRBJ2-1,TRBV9,TGTGCCAGCAGCGTAGTGAAAGGGAGGACCTACAATGAGCAGTTCTTC,CASSVVKGRTYNEQFF
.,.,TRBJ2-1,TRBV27,TGTGCCAGCAGCTACTACGATGAGCAGTTCTTC,CASSYYDEQFF
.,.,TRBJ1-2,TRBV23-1,TGCGCCAGCAGTCATTATGACAGCTATGGCTACACCTTC,CASSHYDSYGYTF
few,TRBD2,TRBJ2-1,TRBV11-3,TGTGCCAGCAGCTTAGCGGTAGCGGGACACAATGAGCAGTTCTTC,CASSLAVAGHNEQFF
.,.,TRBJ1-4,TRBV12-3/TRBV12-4,TGTGCCAGCAGTCCCGGACACAATGAAAAACTGTTTTTT,CASSPGHNEKLFF